The T cell receptor beta chain described here comes from a study of Japanese encephalitis immunity and Zika vaccine responses (dated by TCRdb to about 2021). At the level of the whole study: Each included participant got alum-adjuvanted ZPIV three times, at weeks 0, 4 and 28, with every dose being 5.0 ug. The study tested whether prior Japanese encephalitis virus (JEV) or yellow fever virus (YFV) vaccination shaped CD4 T cell responses to the Zika vaccine. TCR repertoires from a few flavivirus-naive individuals were also analyzed at weeks 2, 6 and 52 after the start of ZPIV vaccination. Before ZPIV, over eleven participants got a single dose of YFV vaccine (YF-VAX), while several participants were flavivirus-naive. Over 9 participants were given two doses of JEV vaccine (IXIARO) 28 days apart, two to three months before the first ZPIV dose. ZIKV peptides were 15-mers overlapping by 11 residues, selected for NetMHCpan/NetMHCII-predicted epitopes with affinity below 50 nM. The stimulations used peptide pools from ZIKV structural proteins divided into flavivirus-conserved and non-conserved sets, or JEV or YFV peptides that matched the pre-vaccination. For TCR sequencing, six representative participants were chosen from each pre-vaccination group, with samples at week 0 (after pre-vaccination, before ZPIV) and week 52. What the work shows at the level of the full study, not this receptor alone: The individual peptides behind the cross-reactive responses were not identified because limits on sample size made peptide-pool deconvolution impossible. Only a few individuals showed CD8 T cell responses to ZIKV peptide pools, and those responses were very low in magnitude. Samples were clustered by participant, with no similarity observed between individuals, suggesting that no public TCRs were detected. Only a subset of trial participants with three doses and adequate samples was analyzed, not the entire vaccinated cohort. In JEV-pre-vaccinated donors, the repertoire richness of CD4 T cells responding to conserved ZIKV epitopes decreased significantly after ZPIV. Higher repertoire similarity across time-points and stimulations was observed in JEV-pre-vaccinated donors than in YFV-pre-vaccinated donors, indicating that more clonotypes were common to ZIKV and JEV stimulation.

On this clonotype itself: It has no much larger one-base neighbor in the sample; base qualities were not kept.

The CDR3 covers 17 residues, taking in both the cysteine and the phenylalanine. Only the CDR3 region is kept as DNA, spanning 51 bases read in frame from base 1. From a lookup of the germline V gene (reference sequence), CDR1 and CDR2 are LNHNV and YYDKDF. V loses 0 bases, J loses 0 bases, and the germline ends lie 12 bases apart. PBMCs were stained with CellTrace CFSE and grown for approximately 6 days in RPMI containing around 7.7% human serum and peptide pools at 0.8 to 1 ug/mL each. On a BD FACSAria, proliferating CD4 T cells were sorted without fixation as live CD56-CD19-CD16-CD3+CD4+ CFSE-low cells. Enrolled adults were healthy and were found to be seronegative for ZIKV, JEV, YFV, DENV and WNV by microneutralization screening. The samples were taken from a phase 1, double-blinded, randomized, placebo-controlled trial testing an alum-adjuvanted Zika purified-inactivated virus (ZPIV) vaccine. Peripheral blood mononuclear cells were isolated by standard procedure and were kept frozen in liquid nitrogen until use.

The library relied on 5' RACE. Before sequencing, the TCRbeta libraries were pooled in amounts proportional to the number of cells sorted for each library. Total RNA was extracted from the sorted cells with RNAzol RT, and cDNA was synthesized using an oligo(dT) primer and a template-switching oligo. The TCRbeta V-CDR3-J region was amplified by PCR with Kapa HiFi between a SMARTer oligo primer and a TCRbeta constant-region primer. Illumina adaptors and sample-specific index barcodes were added in a second PCR, followed by HighPrep bead cleanup and Bioanalyzer confirmation of a band of roughly 650 bp. The libraries were sequenced on an Illumina MiSeq using 2x151 bp paired-end reads. The paper's processing steps were these. Reads were demultiplexed with an in-house Java program, and TCRbeta annotations were assigned and clonotypes were counted with MiXCR. To assess repertoire overlap, Morisita-Horn indices from the R package vegan were used, along with UPGMA clustering and Circos plots of recurring clonotypes. Shannon diversity and richness were normalized to the highest possible value given the input cell numbers, yielding values from 0 to 1. CDR3beta sequences were aligned using MUSCLE, distances were calculated using SeqinR, and multidimensional scaling was plotted in R. The public reads were run again by TCRdb, first through fastp at Q25 and then through MiXCR, and only productive beta chains were kept. Rows are unified per CDR3 protein, each entry keeping the most common DNA and genes. V and J calls and clone size were set by TCRdb, not the authors. This sample lists about 190 distinct CDR3 sequences; under 4.5% were detected once. The biggest ten clones account for roughly 49% of the sample.

The sequencing used antigen-activated CD4+ T cells from blood, cultured, collected during a Zika inactivated vaccine study. The V gene is TRBV15 and the J gene is TRBJ1-5, with the D segment identity uncertain. The TCR sequence derives from an adult man who received an inactivated Zika virus vaccine. The nucleotide sequence reads as follows: TGTGCCACCAGCAGAGAGATGGACGTATATAGCAATCAGCCCCAGCATTTT. Its product reads: CATSREMDVYSNQPQHF.